This TCR beta chain comes out of a study of human T cells and chemical hapten exposure. Study-wide findings and caveats: After DPC sensitization, TCRs above 1 in 1000 frequency showed no change.

TCRdb processed the RACE reads anew with MiXCR; each CDR3 protein has one entry. This repertoire shows more than 70,000 distinct CDR3 sequences, about 11% found once; its top ten account for around 1%. The germline V gene encodes CDR1 DFQATT and CDR2 SNEGSKA (reference sequence). Trimming left V 3 bases short and J 9 bases short, with 20 bases between. CDR3 length: 14 amino acids. Worth noting for this clonotype: What it binds is not known.

Specified time point: patch test 3, about 24 weeks after DPC sensitization. Treatment of the sample: therapeutic diphenylcyclopropenone sensitization with weekly scalp DPC. Blood draws preceded each patch test application. This clonotype was obtained from a woman in her 30s with alopecia areata. Some clones in this sample may be carry-over from other donors' samples. The rearrangement links TRBV20-1 to TRBJ1-2, with a possible D match to TRBD1 (6 bases). The sample in question was whole blood, obtained in connection with sensitization to the hapten diphenylcyclopropenone (DPC). CDR3 in amino acids: CSASNREEFFSYTF. In nucleotides, the CDR3 is TGCAGTGCTAGTAACAGGGAGGAATTCTTTAGCTACACCTTC.